This T cell receptor beta chain was identified during a study of HIV-infected children after antiretroviral therapy interruption. Study-level background: EBV and CMV exposure was recorded in most children. In continuous treatment, analyzed samples were from weeks 0, 48 and 150.

Study results and limitations: After interruption, shared-triplet CDR3 clustering rose in three patients.

In regard to this clonotype: Its target is not known.

Treatment described: PENTA 11 planned treatment interruption arm or continuous ART arm. Only samples with at least 5 million viable PBMCs qualified. RNA-based 3' RACE libraries used unique molecular identifiers. TCRdb reprocessed the 3' RACE reads via MiXCR and lists one record per CDR3 protein. The sample shows approximately 15,000 distinct CDR3 sequences, about 3.6% of them seen only once. Per germline, CDR1 SGHRS and CDR2 YFSETQ. This CDR3 spans 12 amino acids. V shed 4 bases, J shed 7 bases, and the junction held 4 bases outside the gene matches. The source is a pool of human donors with HIV. Specimen: CD45RO+ CD8+ T cells from PBMCs, pooled from several time points, collected from a donor given antiretroviral therapy, either interrupted or continuous. The subset was: memory CD8+ CD45RO+ CD45RA- T cells. This chain connects TRBV5-1 to TRBJ1-1; 7 nucleotides align to TRBD1. CDR3 loop: CASSLQGIEAFF. CDR3 DNA: TGCGCCAGCAGCCTACAGGGGATTGAAGCTTTCTTT.